The text below deals with one T cell receptor (beta chain). Trimming left V 1 base short and J 2 bases short, with 12 bases between. This CDR3 spans 15 amino acids. Germline CDR1 is GTSNPN and CDR2 is SVGIG (reference sequence). The data are from a study of blood T cell repertoires in COVID-19. Study-level background: Donors in the United States, Italy and Spain gave samples during acute or convalescent COVID-19. T cells, B-cell-depleted T cells, or PBMCs provided the cDNA or gDNA that served as material.

Original processing notes: From reference gene primer amplification, estimates of nucleated cell counts were derived. TCRdb's table, derived via immunoSEQ multiplex PCR, lists solely in-frame clones and lacks some. V and J calls and clone size are those listed in that table; D and trimming were worked out from the DNA. Of approximately 110,000 clones listed, 65% to 75% are singletons. The TCR was taken from an elderly man with acute or convalescent COVID-19. The rearrangement uses TRBV30 and TRBJ1-3; D unresolved. Sequences were obtained from peripheral blood. The CDR3 reads CAWSGHRRPGNTIYF. The CDR3 coding sequence is TGTGCCTGGAGTGGACACCGTCGGCCTGGAAACACCATATATTTT.